This entry features one TCR beta chain sequence. This clonotype was seen a handful of times. The specificity of this receptor is unknown. Base qualities are missing; no much larger clone stands one base away. CDR1 MGHRA and CDR2 YSYEKL are derived from the germline V gene. Trimming accounts for 0 bases at V and 8 bases at J, while the number of junction bases matched to no gene is 5. The CDR3, cysteine through phenylalanine, is 14 amino acids long. The only DNA kept is the CDR3, 42 bases in frame from the first base. The sample originates from a study of T-cell reconstitution after alpha-beta-depleted transplantation in children (dated by TCRdb to the mid-2010s). Background for the entire study: Using TCR repertoire profiling, the study quantitatively followed how T-cell immune reconstitution unfolded in children after TCRalphabeta/CD19-depleted allogeneic hematopoietic cell transplantation.

Libraries were prepared through PCR. Sequencing took place on an Illumina HiSeq 2500. TCR library preparation used molecular barcoding, with unique molecular identifiers applied to normalize quantification of the TCRbeta repertoire. Clones were called with MiXCR by TCRdb after fastp trimmed the public reads at Q25, and only in-frame beta chains were retained. CDR3 protein duplicates are merged, each entry listing the most common genes and DNA. The sample yields some 280,000 distinct CDR3 sequences; approximately 9.6% were counted once. Around 9.1% of the sample goes to the ten largest clones. The receptor chain draws on TRBV4-1 and TRBJ2-3; 7 bases in the middle match TRBD2. This specimen consisted of PBMCs from the stem cell graft donor, obtained from the stem cell graft. The sequence came from a human donor who donated a stem cell graft to a child with SCID. The DNA sequence reads TGCGCCAGCAGCCAAGAACGGGGGGTACGTACGCAGTATTTT. This codes for CASSQERGVRTQYF.